Following are 31 T cell receptor beta chains from one sample sequenced in a study of shared clonotypes between healthy human individuals. Here immunoSEQ multiplex PCR was the method, and the copy in TCRdb shows in-frame clones only, minus some. The sample consists of 2 million to 2.5 million clones, just under 95% of them appearing once. The sequenced sample was naive CD4+ T cells from PBMCs. Subset meaning: CD45RA+ positively selected. Receptors originate from a man younger than 35 in good health. Some clones in this sample may be carry-over from other donors' samples.

The rearrangement joins TRBV28 to TRBJ2-7; unclear D gene. Trimming removed 6 bases at V and 0 bases at J, with 9 bases between. The CDR3 is 13 residues long. Germline V gives CDR1 MDHEN, CDR2 SYDVKM. CDR3 amino acids: CASRWIGSYEQYF. The CDR3 DNA follows: TGTGCCAGCAGGTGGATAGGCTCCTACGAGCAGTACTTC.

In regard to this clone: This same CDR3 is encoded by further DNA sequences in the sample. The chain joins TRBV28 to TRBJ1-1; D is uncertain. Trimming removed 5 bases at V and 4 bases at J, with 5 bases between. The CDR3 runs to 11 residues. CDR1 is MDHEN, CDR2 SYDVKM, per germline. CDR3 amino acids: CASSSGTEAFF. The DNA for the CDR3 is TGTGCCAGCAGTAGCGGCACTGAAGCTTTCTTT.

The CDR3 spells CASSLAAQPLSNEQFF. CDR3 coding DNA: TGTGCCAGCAGCTTAGCTGCACAGCCGCTTAGTAATGAGCAGTTCTTC. The chain recombines TRBV7-9 with TRBJ2-1; D is uncertain. In germline, CDR1 is SEHNR, CDR2 FQNEAQ (reference sequence). Deletions cut 0 bases from V and 7 bases from J, with 16 bases between. This CDR3 spans 16 amino acids.

On this clone: Other DNA sequences in the sample encode the same CDR3. The V and J genes are TRBV27 and TRBJ1-5; perhaps TRBD1 as D (5 bases). The CDR3 length is 13 residues. V was pared by 4 bases and J by 2 bases, with 6 bases between. Germline V gene data show CDR1 as MNHEY and CDR2 as SMNVEV (reference sequence). CDR3 DNA sequence: TGTGCCAGCAGTTGGGGGGGCAATCAGCCCCAGCATTTT. As protein: CASSWGGNQPQHF.

The chain has TRBV18 and TRBJ1-6; perhaps TRBD1 as D (5 bases). This CDR3 has 14 residues. The V gene's germline CDR1 is KGHSH and CDR2 LQKENI. The V and J ends lost 5 bases and 9 bases respectively, with 14 bases between them. In DNA form, the CDR3 reads TGTGCCAGCTCATCTACGGGTGGGACTTCACCCCTCCACTTT. Amino acid sequence: CASSSTGGTSPLHF. Supplemented by reference TRBV18 and TRBJ1-6, the full variable domain reads NAGVMQNPRHLVRRRGQEARLRCSPMKGHSHVYWYRQLPEEGLKFMVYLQKENIIDESGMPKERFSAEFPKEGPSILRIQQVVRGDSAAYFCASSSTGGTSPLHFGNGTRLTVT.

The chain uses TRBV19 and TRBJ2-7; D ambiguous. The CDR3 spans 13 residues. The germline CDR1 and CDR2 sequences are LNHDA and SQIVND (reference sequence). V dropped 10 bases and J dropped 2 bases, with 15 bases sitting between them. CDR3 in amino acids: CATPRRSTYEQYF. CDR3 in DNA: TGTGCCACCCCGCGGCGGAGCACCTACGAGCAGTACTTC.

The genes are TRBV15 and TRBJ1-5; TRBD1 might be the D (6 bases). This CDR3 region has 16 residues. V dropped 0 bases and J dropped 7 bases, with 16 bases sitting between them. CDR1 is LNHNV and CDR2 is YYDKDF in the germline V gene (reference sequence). The CDR3 bases are TGTGCCACCAGCAGAGATCTCTCCCGGGGGGCACAGCCCCAGCATTTT. This encodes CATSRDLSRGAQPQHF.

This chain links TRBV7-2 with TRBJ2-1; 7 positions agree with TRBD2. This CDR3 spans 14 amino acids. V lost 3 bases to trimming and J lost 8 bases; unmatched junction nucleotides: 7. Germline V gene lookup returns CDR1 SGHTA and CDR2 FQGNSA. CDR3 residues: CASSFRLAAHEQFF. The CDR3 bases are TGTGCCAGCAGCTTTAGGCTAGCGGCGCATGAGCAGTTCTTC.

This clone was detected once. The chain has TRBV28 and TRBJ2-5; 8 nucleotides line up with TRBD1. The CDR3 totals 15 residues. CDR1 is MDHEN, CDR2 SYDVKM, per germline. V shed 5 bases and J 5 bases; nucleotides not matched to a gene: 10. The CDR3 here is CASSTITGGPETQYF. CDR3 DNA sequence: TGTGCCAGCAGTACAATTACAGGGGGTCCTGAGACCCAGTACTTC.

This chain links TRBV11-2 with TRBJ1-3; D gene uncertain. Germline CDR1 is SGHAT and CDR2 is FQNNGV. The germline V and J ends were trimmed by 4 bases and 0 bases, with 10 bases remaining between them. This CDR3 is 15 amino acids long. Here the CDR3 DNA reads TGTGCCAGCAGCTCAAGACGGATCTCTGGAAACACCATATATTTT. Translation: CASSSRRISGNTIYF.

This clone was detected only a few times. This chain joins TRBV18 and TRBJ1-4, with D uncertain. Trimming took off 0 bases at V and 7 bases at J, with 9 bases between the two ends. CDR3 length: 14 amino acids. CDR1 and CDR2 from the germline V gene are KGHSH and LQKENI. CDR3 protein: CASSPPSQGEKLFF. CDR3 in DNA: TGTGCCAGCTCACCACCCTCCCAAGGTGAAAAACTGTTTTTT.

With regard to this clone: Other DNA sequences in this sample translate to the same CDR3. The V gene is TRBV5-1, the J gene TRBJ2-3; no clear D. Between the trimmed V and J ends, which lost 0 bases and 0 bases, there was a span of 11 bases. This CDR3 comprises 16 residues. Germline-derived CDR1 and CDR2 are SGHRS and YFSETQ. The CDR3 DNA sequence: TGCGCCAGCAGCTTGGGTTTAGCAGCTAGCACAGATACGCAGTATTTT. It is translated as CASSLGLAASTDTQYF.

The chain carries TRBV10-3 and TRBJ2-7, with unresolved D. CDR1 and CDR2 from the germline V gene are ENHRY and SYGVKD. Trimming removed 6 bases at V and 2 bases at J, with 17 bases between. The CDR3 loop spans 15 amino acids. CDR3 in amino acids: CAISALGRQTYEQYF. The CDR3 DNA reads TGTGCCATCAGCGCCCTCGGGCGGCAAACCTACGAGCAGTACTTC.

The V gene is TRBV7-9, the J gene TRBJ1-4; D possibly corresponds to TRBD1 (6 bases). Trimming took off 1 base at V and 4 bases at J, with 13 bases between the two ends. The CDR3 has 16 residues. Germline V lookup: CDR1 SEHNR, CDR2 FQNEAQ (reference sequence). Written as DNA, the CDR3 is TGTGCCAGCAGCTTAGGATGGGGGCGCCTTAATGAAAAACTGTTTTTT. Amino acids: CASSLGWGRLNEKLFF.

As to this clone: This sample includes further DNA sequences coding for the same CDR3. The chain employs TRBV6-5 and TRBJ1-4, with 8 nucleotides matching TRBD1. CDR3 length: 14 amino acids. Germline V gene data show CDR1 as MNHEY and CDR2 as SVGAGI. The junction had 7 bases not matched to a gene; V was cut back by 6 bases and J by 7 bases. CDR3 nucleotides: TGTGCCAGCAGCCCCGACAGGGGTCGTGAAAAACTGTTTTTT. Translated: CASSPDRGREKLFF.

This sequence joins TRBV27 and TRBJ1-1; a weak D match, TRBD1 (5 bases). Germline V gene data show CDR1 as MNHEY and CDR2 as SMNVEV (reference sequence). The CDR3 has 14 amino acids. V lost 6 bases and J lost 1, with 12 bases in between. The CDR3 is CASRLWGPNTEAFF. The CDR3 nucleotides read TGTGCCAGCAGACTTTGGGGACCGAACACTGAAGCTTTCTTT.

The chain combines TRBV7-9 with TRBJ1-2; perhaps TRBD1 as D (5 bases). Germline V lookup: CDR1 SEHNR, CDR2 FQNEAQ (reference sequence). The CDR3 spans 17 residues. Trimming cost V 4 bases and J 2 bases, with 20 bases left between them. The CDR3 spells CASSSQPSTVLNYGYTF. DNA for the CDR3: TGTGCCAGCAGCTCCCAACCATCGACAGTGCTCAACTATGGCTACACCTTC. Using reference TRBV7-9 and TRBJ1-2 for the parts outside the CDR3, the full variable domain is DTGVSQNPRHKITKRGQNVTFRCDPISEHNRLYWYRQTLGQGPEFLTYFQNEAQLEKSRLLSDRFSAERPKGSFSTLEIQRTEQGDSAMYLCASSSQPSTVLNYGYTFGSGTRLTVV.

The chain carries TRBV5-1 and TRBJ2-3; D uncertain. Germline V gene sequence: CDR1 SGHRS, CDR2 YFSETQ. The CDR3 spans 16 residues. V gave up 2 bases and J gave up 0 bases, with 13 bases separating them. CDR3 region: CASSFGPLTSTDTQYF. The CDR3 nucleotides are TGCGCCAGCAGCTTCGGACCATTAACTAGCACAGATACGCAGTATTTT.

This chain uses TRBV5-8 with TRBJ2-5, with 11 bases matching TRBD1. This CDR3 has 16 residues. Germline V gives CDR1 SGHTS, CDR2 YDEGEE. Trimming took 4 bases from V and 5 from J; bases not matched to a gene: 10. CDR3 sequence reads: CASSQGQGVIGETQYF. CDR3 DNA sequence: TGTGCCAGCAGCCAGGGACAGGGGGTAATAGGGGAGACCCAGTACTTC.

This clone has more than one count but fewer than ten. The rearrangement links TRBV2 to TRBJ2-7; no clear D. The V gene's germline CDR1 is SNHLY and CDR2 FYNNEI. CDR3 size: 10 residues. The V and J ends lost 6 bases and 4 bases respectively, with 4 bases between them. The CDR3 loop reads CASRRYEQYF. The CDR3 nucleotides read TGTGCCAGCAGAAGGTACGAGCAGTACTTC.

This clone was seen just once. The chain recombines TRBV5-1 with TRBJ2-1; 10 bases align to TRBD2. Losses at the gene ends were 6 bases for V and 3 bases for J; bases not matched to a gene: 3. Germline V gene lookup returns CDR1 SGHRS and CDR2 YFSETQ. This CDR3 is built from 14 residues. The CDR3 is CASNLAGVYNEQFF. CDR3 nucleotide sequence: TGCGCCAGCAATCTAGCGGGGGTCTACAATGAGCAGTTCTTC.

V is TRBV7-2 and J is TRBJ2-1; tentatively, D is TRBD2 (6 bases). The germline gives CDR1 SGHTA, CDR2 FQGNSA. CDR3 length: 16 amino acids. The V end was cut by 5 bases, the J end by 7 bases, with 21 bases between. CDR3 DNA: TGTGCCAGCAGCCCCGAGCCCGGGACTTCTTATAATGAGCAGTTCTTC. Protein sequence: CASSPEPGTSYNEQFF.

In the case of this clone: The same CDR3 also results from other DNA sequences found in this sample. The chain combines TRBV4-1 with TRBJ2-1; 9 bases match TRBD2. Germline CDR1 and CDR2: MGHRA and YSYEKL. The CDR3 contains 15 residues. Trimming removed 4 bases from V and 4 bases from J; junction bases left unmatched: 5. CDR3 loop: CASSPGLANYNEQFF. As DNA, the CDR3 is TGCGCCAGCAGCCCGGGACTAGCCAATTACAATGAGCAGTTCTTC.

The chain has TRBV29-1 and TRBJ2-1, with TRBD2 identical over 13 bases. This CDR3 is 14 amino acids long. Per germline, CDR1 SQVTM and CDR2 ANQGSEA. The ends lost 2 bases at V and 10 bases at J; junction bases unmatched: 5. The CDR3 nucleotides are TGCAGCGTTGAATCGGGGACTAGCGGGAACGAGCAGTTCTTC. Amino acids: CSVESGTSGNEQFF.

This clone showed up just once. The chain links TRBV7-9 to TRBJ2-5; 8 bases agree with TRBD2. Trimming took 0 bases from V and 5 from J; bases not matched to a gene: 5. The germline gives CDR1 SEHNR, CDR2 FQNEAQ (reference sequence). The length of the CDR3 is 15 residues. DNA of the CDR3: TGTGCCAGCAGCTTAGCTCAGCGGGAGTGGGAGACCCAGTACTTC. As protein: CASSLAQREWETQYF.

The chain combines TRBV28 with TRBJ2-3, with a possible D match to TRBD2 (6 bases). V was pared by 5 bases and J by 1 base, with 16 bases between. Per the germline V gene, CDR1 is MDHEN and CDR2 is SYDVKM. The CDR3 consists of 16 residues. The CDR3 DNA reads TGTGCCAGCAGTGGCCGACTAGGGAGAGGCACAGATACGCAGTATTTT. This codes for CASSGRLGRGTDTQYF.

V is TRBV10-1 and J is TRBJ2-7; D is unclear. This CDR3 has 13 residues. V was cut by 3 bases and J by 3 bases, with 9 bases left in between. The germline V gene has CDR1 WNHNN and CDR2 SYGVQD (reference sequence). CDR3 residues: CASSDSVGYEQYF. CDR3 in DNA: TGCGCCAGCAGTGATTCAGTAGGCTACGAGCAGTACTTC.

This chain joins TRBV5-1 and TRBJ2-1; TRBD2 matches 13 bases. Germline CDR1 reads SGHRS; CDR2 reads YFSETQ. The CDR3 is 16 residues long. V gave up 5 bases and J gave up 9 bases; unmatched junction bases: 11. CDR3: CASSYEEGLAGSEQFF. The CDR3 nucleotides read TGCGCCAGCAGTTACGAGGAGGGACTAGCGGGATCTGAGCAGTTCTTC.

The chain's CDR3 is CASSQDGAGENTEAFF. The DNA of the CDR3 is TGTGCCAGCAGCCAAGATGGGGCAGGAGAGAACACTGAAGCTTTCTTT. The genes are TRBV4-2 and TRBJ1-1, with D perhaps TRBD1 (5 bases). CDR3 length: 16 amino acids. Trimming shortened V by 0 bases and J by 1 base, and 12 bases separated the two germline ends. The germline V gene has CDR1 LGHNA and CDR2 YNFKEQ.

The chain uses TRBV11-2 and TRBJ2-3, with 7 bases matching TRBD2. The length of the CDR3 is 15 residues. V lost 1 base to trimming and J lost 5 bases; unmatched junction nucleotides: 6. Per germline, CDR1 SGHAT and CDR2 FQNNGV. The CDR3 DNA follows: TGTGCCAGCAGCTTAGTTTGGCGGGAGCAAGATACGCAGTATTTT. Its translation: CASSLVWREQDTQYF.

The chain recombines TRBV15 with TRBJ2-5, with 15 bases aligning to TRBD2. Germline V CDR1 and CDR2: LNHNV, YYDKDF (reference sequence). The CDR3 is made up of 17 amino acids. The junction had 3 bases not matched to a gene; V was cut back by 0 bases and J by 4 bases. In DNA form, the CDR3 reads TGTGCCACCAGCAGAGATTGGGGACTAGCGGGAGGAGAGACCCAGTACTTC. Amino acid sequence: CATSRDWGLAGGETQYF.